This entry lists 15 T cell receptor beta chains sequenced from one sample in a study of regulatory T cells in long-lasting Graves disease. Time point noted: persistent/refractory GD, antithyroid drugs over 5 years with positive TRAb. Extracted RNA from PBMCs served as the source of the TCR library. To make TCR beta libraries, researchers used iRepertoire HTBI primers and Arm-PCR of CDR3 regions. MiXCR, run by TCRdb on the multiplex PCR reads, gives a single entry per CDR3 protein. The sample has about 660,000 distinct CDR3 sequences; around 30% are singletons. This material consisted of peripheral blood mononuclear cells (PBMCs), taken when the disease was refractory, from a patient treated with antithyroid drugs. The receptors were gathered from a female donor with Graves disease.

Worth noting for this clonotype: Possible read error: a much larger clone is one base away. V and J are TRBV7-2 and TRBJ2-5; TRBD1 agrees at 12 bases. The V and J ends lost 5 bases and 5 bases, in that order; junction bases with no gene match: 12. In germline, CDR1 is SGHTA, CDR2 FQGNSA. CDR3 length: 17 amino acids. CDR3 region: CASSPRAGTGGKETQYF. CDR3 nucleotide sequence: TGTGCCAGCAGCCCTAGGGCCGGGACAGGGGGCAAGGAGACCCAGTACTTC.

The table lists this clonotype with a few counts. The chain employs TRBV20-1 and TRBJ1-2; D is perhaps TRBD1 (6 bases). Germline V CDR1 and CDR2: DFQATT, SNEGSKA (reference sequence). CDR3 length: 13 amino acids. V was trimmed by 5 bases and J by 4 bases, leaving 14 bases between them. The CDR3, as DNA: TGCAGTGCTCCGAACACAGGGCGCTATGGCTACACCTTC. It translates to CSAPNTGRYGYTF.

This clonotype was seen a few times. The V call is TRBV29-1, the J call TRBJ1-2; possibly TRBD1 for D (5 bases). V lost 4 bases, J lost 3 bases, and 15 bases lay in between. CDR1 is SQVTM and CDR2 is ANQGSEA in the germline V gene. The CDR3 is 14 amino acids. The CDR3 spells CSVAAGNGDYGYTF. For the CDR3, the DNA is TGCAGCGTTGCAGCAGGGAATGGCGACTATGGCTACACCTTC.

V usage is TRBV7-9 and J usage is TRBJ2-2; D remains unclear. V lost 3 bases and J lost 1, with 9 bases in between. The CDR3 covers 15 residues. Germline-derived CDR1 and CDR2 are SEHNR and FQNEAQ (reference sequence). In DNA form, the CDR3 reads TGTGCCAGCAGCTTGTTTTCGGTGAACACCGGGGAGCTGTTTTTT. Its translation is CASSLFSVNTGELFF.

This clonotype was seen only a few times. This rearrangement joins TRBV6-5 to TRBJ1-5; D is ambiguous. This CDR3 has 15 amino acids. Germline V lookup: CDR1 MNHEY, CDR2 SVGAGI. The V and J ends lost 4 bases and 3 bases respectively, with 13 bases between them. The CDR3, as DNA: TGTGCCAGCAGTTCTTTGGACGGCTTCAATCAGCCCCAGCATTTT. Its translation: CASSSLDGFNQPQHF.

Many counts were recorded for this clonotype. The rearrangement links TRBV6-1 to TRBJ1-2; D is perhaps TRBD1 (5 bases). Germline CDR1 MNHNS, CDR2 SASEGT. The V gene lost 4 bases and the J gene lost 7 bases, with 13 bases spanning the gap. The CDR3 loop spans 13 amino acids. CDR3 DNA sequence: TGTGCCAGCAGTGTAAAGGGGAACATTGGCTACACCTTC. Translated: CASSVKGNIGYTF.

The rearrangement links TRBV19 to TRBJ1-1; D is undetermined. This CDR3 has 15 amino acids. The V end lost 3 bases, the J end lost 2 bases, and 13 bases lay between the germline ends. Germline loops: CDR1 LNHDA, CDR2 SQIVND (reference sequence). DNA for the CDR3: TGTGCCAGTAGTATGGATGCGCGGCGAAACACTGAAGCTTTCTTT. This translates into CASSMDARRNTEAFF.

This clonotype is a singleton in its sample. The chain links TRBV28 to TRBJ1-2; D gene uncertain. The CDR3 length is 13 residues. The V end was cut by 3 bases, the J end by 2 bases, with 7 bases between. The V gene's germline CDR1 is MDHEN and CDR2 SYDVKM. The chain's CDR3 is CASSFSQNYGYTF. For the CDR3, the DNA is TGTGCCAGCAGTTTTAGTCAGAACTATGGCTACACCTTC.

The sample holds many counts of this clonotype. The chain links TRBV28 to TRBJ1-5; a possible D gene is TRBD1 (6 bases). The CDR3 runs to 14 residues. Per germline, CDR1 MDHEN and CDR2 SYDVKM. V shed 2 bases and J shed 9 bases, with 14 bases lying between them. Here the CDR3 reads CASSLQLQGAPQHF. The CDR3 DNA reads TGTGCCAGCAGTTTACAACTACAGGGAGCGCCCCAGCATTTT.

The V gene is TRBV6-9, the J gene TRBJ2-7; D is possibly TRBD1 (6 bases). The CDR3 is made up of 17 amino acids. CDR1 and CDR2 from the germline V gene are MNHGY and SVAAGI. Between the trimmed V and J ends, which lost 3 bases and 1 base, there was a span of 19 bases. In nucleotides, the CDR3 is TGTGCCAGCAGTTACGGGCCGCTACCGGGACAATCCTACGAGCAGTACTTC. Translated: CASSYGPLPGQSYEQYF.

The rearrangement links TRBV7-9 to TRBJ2-7; the match to TRBD2 covers 12 bases. CDR3 size: 15 residues. The germline gives CDR1 SEHNR, CDR2 FQNEAQ (reference sequence). Germline trimming cut 5 bases from V and 4 bases from J; bases unmatched to any gene: 6. CDR3 sequence: CASSPETSGSYEQYF. CDR3 nucleotides: TGTGCCAGCAGCCCGGAGACTAGCGGGAGTTACGAGCAGTACTTC. The entire variable domain, with the rest obtained from reference TRBV7-9 and TRBJ2-7, is as follows: DTGVSQNPRHKITKRGQNVTFRCDPISEHNRLYWYRQTLGQGPEFLTYFQNEAQLEKSRLLSDRFSAERPKGSFSTLEIQRTEQGDSAMYLCASSPETSGSYEQYFGPGTRLTVT.

The rearrangement uses TRBV20-1 and TRBJ2-7; D is possibly TRBD1 (5 bases). V dropped 1 base and J dropped 1 base, with 11 bases sitting between them. There are 14 residues in the CDR3. CDR1 DFQATT and CDR2 SNEGSKA come from the germline V gene (reference sequence). The CDR3 loop is CSARGQTHSYEQYF. CDR3 in DNA: TGCAGTGCTAGAGGACAGACACATTCCTACGAGCAGTACTTC.

For this clonotype: A much larger clone differs from this one at a single base, so this may be a read error. The missing conserved phenylalanine or tryptophan at the end of this CDR3 makes a read error likely. The genes are TRBV7-3 and TRBJ1-1, with D possibly TRBD1 on 6 matching bases. Germline-derived CDR1 and CDR2 are SGHTA and FQGTGA. V gave up 0 bases and J gave up 4 bases, with 12 bases separating them. This CDR3 comprises 15 residues. In DNA, the CDR3 is TGTGCCAGCAGCTTAACAGGGGAGGGGGGCACTGAAGCTTTCTCT. Amino acid sequence: CASSLTGEGGTEAFS.

This clonotype showed up just a few times. The chain couples TRBV6-5 to TRBJ1-5; D gene ambiguous. Germline V gives CDR1 MNHEY, CDR2 SVGAGI. V was clipped by 2 bases and J by 0 bases, with 14 bases between them. There are 17 residues in the CDR3. CDR3 DNA: TGTGCCAGCAGTTACACTTTCTCAGGTCTTAGCAATCAGCCCCAGCATTTT. This gives the protein CASSYTFSGLSNQPQHF.

This sequence joins TRBV30 and TRBJ1-1; TRBD1 matches 10 bases. The CDR3 is 16 amino acids. Per germline, CDR1 GTSNPN and CDR2 SVGIG (reference sequence). V shed 0 bases, J shed 6 bases, and the junction held 10 bases outside the gene matches. The CDR3 sequence is CAWSVRGTGVGSEAFF. The CDR3 DNA follows: TGTGCCTGGAGTGTACGGGGGACAGGGGTTGGGTCTGAAGCTTTCTTT.